This T cell receptor (beta chain) was retrieved from a study of cytomegalovirus exposure and HLA in healthy donors. The CDR3 is 15 residues long. The V and J ends lost 10 bases and 0 bases respectively, with 16 bases between them. Germline CDR1 and CDR2: ENHRY and SYGVKD. 13 Jbeta primers and 60 Vbeta primers were used for the PCR. Assay: immunoSEQ multiplex PCR; the TCRdb copy retains only in-frame clones and omits some. This table holds fewer than 250,000 clones, around 87% found once. The donors (healthy individuals) were bone marrow donors. The chain is built from TRBV10-3 and TRBJ1-3; D possibly corresponds to TRBD1 (6 bases). The clonotype comes from a man younger than 45 in good health and CMV-seronegative. The sequenced sample was PBMCs. The CDR3 spells CATSPTGNSGNTIYF. The CDR3 DNA sequence: TGTGCCACCTCCCCGACAGGCAACTCTGGAAACACCATATATTTT.